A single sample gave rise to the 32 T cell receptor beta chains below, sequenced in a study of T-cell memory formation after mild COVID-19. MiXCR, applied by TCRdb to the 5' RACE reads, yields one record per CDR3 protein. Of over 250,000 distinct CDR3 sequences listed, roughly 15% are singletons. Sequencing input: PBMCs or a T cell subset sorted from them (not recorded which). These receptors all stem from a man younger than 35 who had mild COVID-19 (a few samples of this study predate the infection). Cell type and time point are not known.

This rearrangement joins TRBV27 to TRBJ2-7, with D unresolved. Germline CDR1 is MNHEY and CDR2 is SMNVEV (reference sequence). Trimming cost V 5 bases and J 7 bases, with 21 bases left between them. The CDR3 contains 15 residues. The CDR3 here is CASSKRLNWNEEQYF. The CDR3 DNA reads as TGTGCCAGCAGTAAACGCCTTAACTGGAATGAGGAGCAGTACTTC.

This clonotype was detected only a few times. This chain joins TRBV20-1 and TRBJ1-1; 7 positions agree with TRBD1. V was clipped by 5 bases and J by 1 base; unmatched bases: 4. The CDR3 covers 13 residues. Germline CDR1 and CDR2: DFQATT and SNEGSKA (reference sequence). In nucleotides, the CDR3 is TGCAGTGCTTCCCGGACAGGGAACACTGAAGCTTTCTTT. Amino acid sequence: CSASRTGNTEAFF.

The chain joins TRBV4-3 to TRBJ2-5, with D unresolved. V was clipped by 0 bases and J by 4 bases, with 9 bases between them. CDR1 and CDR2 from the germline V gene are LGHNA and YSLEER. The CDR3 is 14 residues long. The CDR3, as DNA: TGCGCCAGCAGCCAAGAGTTTACTGGAGAGACCCAGTACTTC. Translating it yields CASSQEFTGETQYF.

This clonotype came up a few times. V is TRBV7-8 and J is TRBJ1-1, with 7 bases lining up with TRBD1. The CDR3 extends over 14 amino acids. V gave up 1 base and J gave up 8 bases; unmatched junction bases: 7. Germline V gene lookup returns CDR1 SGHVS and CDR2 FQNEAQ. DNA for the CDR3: TGTGCCAGCAGCTTAGAGGCTAAGGGGGCAGAAGCTTTCTTT. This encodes CASSLEAKGAEAFF.

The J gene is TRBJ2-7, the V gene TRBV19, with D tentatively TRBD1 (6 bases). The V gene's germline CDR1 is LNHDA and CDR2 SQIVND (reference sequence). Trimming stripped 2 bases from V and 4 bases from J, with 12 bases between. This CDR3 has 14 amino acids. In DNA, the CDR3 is TGTGCCAGTAGTATATTGCCAGGGGAATACGAGCAGTACTTC. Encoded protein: CASSILPGEYEQYF. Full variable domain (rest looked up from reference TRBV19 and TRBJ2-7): DGGITQSPKYLFRKEGQNVTLSCEQNLNHDAMYWYRQDPGQGLRLIYYSQIVNDFQKGDIAEGYSVSREKKESFPLTVTSAQKNPTAFYLCASSILPGEYEQYFGPGTRLTVT.

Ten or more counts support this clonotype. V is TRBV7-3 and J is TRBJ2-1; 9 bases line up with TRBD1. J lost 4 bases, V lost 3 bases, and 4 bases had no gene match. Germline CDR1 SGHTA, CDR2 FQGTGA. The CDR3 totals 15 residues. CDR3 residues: CASSLTGTGYNEQFF. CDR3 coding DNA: TGTGCCAGCAGCTTGACCGGGACAGGGTACAATGAGCAGTTCTTC.

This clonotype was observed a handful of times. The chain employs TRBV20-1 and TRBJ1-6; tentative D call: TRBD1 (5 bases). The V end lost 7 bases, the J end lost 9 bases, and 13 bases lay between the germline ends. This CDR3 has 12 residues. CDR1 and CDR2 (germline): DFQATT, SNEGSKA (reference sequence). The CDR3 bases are TGCAGTGTTCAGGAAGGGACTTCACCCCTCCACTTT. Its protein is CSVQEGTSPLHF.

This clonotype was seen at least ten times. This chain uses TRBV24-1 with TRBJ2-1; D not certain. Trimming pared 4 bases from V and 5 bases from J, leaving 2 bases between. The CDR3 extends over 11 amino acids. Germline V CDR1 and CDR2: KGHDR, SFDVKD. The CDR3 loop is CATSENNEQFF. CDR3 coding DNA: TGTGCCACCAGTGAAAACAATGAGCAGTTCTTC.

In DNA, the CDR3 is TGTGCCAGCAGTTTAGGAGGAGGAGGTGAAAAACTGTTTTTT. It encodes CASSLGGGGEKLFF. V is TRBV12-3 or TRBV12-4 and J is TRBJ1-4; D is uncertain. Trimming removed 1 base from V and 7 bases from J, with 10 bases in between. The CDR3 sequence is 14 residues long.

CDR3 residues: CASSSSSGGGETQYF. The CDR3, as DNA: TGTGCCAGCAGTTCGTCTAGCGGGGGTGGGGAGACCCAGTACTTC. This chain uses TRBV12-3 or TRBV12-4 with TRBJ2-5; 10 nucleotides line up with TRBD2. V shed 4 bases and J 5 bases; nucleotides not matched to a gene: 7. This CDR3 comprises 15 residues.

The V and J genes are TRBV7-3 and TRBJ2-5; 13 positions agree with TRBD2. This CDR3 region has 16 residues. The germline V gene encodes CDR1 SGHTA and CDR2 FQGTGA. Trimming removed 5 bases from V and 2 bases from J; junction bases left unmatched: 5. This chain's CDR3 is CASSQTGLAGQETQYF. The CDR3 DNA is TGTGCCAGCAGCCAAACGGGACTAGCGGGACAAGAGACCCAGTACTTC. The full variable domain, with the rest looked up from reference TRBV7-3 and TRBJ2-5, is GAGVSQTPSNKVTEKGKYVELRCDPISGHTALYWYRQSLGQGPEFLIYFQGTGAADDSGLPNDRFFAVRPEGSVSTLKIQRTERGDSAVYLCASSQTGLAGQETQYFGPGTRLLVL.

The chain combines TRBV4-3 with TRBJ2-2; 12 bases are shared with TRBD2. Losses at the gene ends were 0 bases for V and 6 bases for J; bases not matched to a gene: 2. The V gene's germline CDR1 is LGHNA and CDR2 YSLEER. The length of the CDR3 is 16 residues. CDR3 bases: TGCGCCAGCAGCCAAGATCCTAGCGGGGGGGCCGGGGAGCTGTTTTTT. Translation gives CASSQDPSGGAGELFF.

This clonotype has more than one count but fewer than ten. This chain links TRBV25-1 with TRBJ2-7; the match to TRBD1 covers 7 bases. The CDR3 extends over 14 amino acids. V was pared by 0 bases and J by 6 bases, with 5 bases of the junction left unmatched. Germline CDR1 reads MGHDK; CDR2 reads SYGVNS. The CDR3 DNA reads TGTGCCAGCAGTGAATATAAGCGACAGGGCGAGCAGTACTTC. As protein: CASSEYKRQGEQYF.

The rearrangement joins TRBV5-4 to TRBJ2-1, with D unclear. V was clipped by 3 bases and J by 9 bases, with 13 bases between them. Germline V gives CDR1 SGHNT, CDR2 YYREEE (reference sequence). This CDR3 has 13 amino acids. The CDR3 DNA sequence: TGTGCCAGCAGCTCGCGACTGTACGGTGAGCAGTTCTTC. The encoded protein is CASSSRLYGEQFF.

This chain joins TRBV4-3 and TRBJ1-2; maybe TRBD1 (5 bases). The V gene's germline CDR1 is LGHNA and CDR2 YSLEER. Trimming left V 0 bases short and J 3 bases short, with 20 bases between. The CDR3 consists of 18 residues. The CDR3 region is CASSQDGQTARLHYGYTF. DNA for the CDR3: TGCGCCAGCAGCCAAGATGGTCAGACAGCGAGACTTCACTATGGCTACACCTTC.

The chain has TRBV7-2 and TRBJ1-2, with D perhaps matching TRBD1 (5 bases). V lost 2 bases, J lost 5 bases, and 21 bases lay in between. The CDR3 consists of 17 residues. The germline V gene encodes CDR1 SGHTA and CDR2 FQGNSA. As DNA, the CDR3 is TGTGCCAGCAGCTTATCAGGAAGCGGGGGTTCTGGTTATGGCTACACCTTC. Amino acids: CASSLSGSGGSGYGYTF.

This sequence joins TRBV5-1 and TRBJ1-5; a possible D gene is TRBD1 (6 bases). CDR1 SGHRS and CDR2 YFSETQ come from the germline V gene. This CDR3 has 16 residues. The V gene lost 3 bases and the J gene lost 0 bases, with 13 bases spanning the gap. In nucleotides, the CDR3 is TGCGCCAGCAGCTGGGGGGCCGGGGATAGCAATCAGCCCCAGCATTTT. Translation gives CASSWGAGDSNQPQHF.

The CDR3 loop reads CASSLLYVPSGNTIYF. CDR3 bases: TGTGCCAGCAGCCTACTCTACGTCCCCTCTGGAAACACCATATATTTT. The genes are TRBV11-2 and TRBJ1-3; D ambiguous. This CDR3 has 16 residues. V lost 5 bases, J lost 0 bases, and 14 bases lay in between. Germline V gene lookup returns CDR1 SGHAT and CDR2 FQNNGV.

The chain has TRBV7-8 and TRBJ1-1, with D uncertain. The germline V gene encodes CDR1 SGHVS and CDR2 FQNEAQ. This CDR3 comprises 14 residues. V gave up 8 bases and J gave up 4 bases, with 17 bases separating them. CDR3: CASGMMKSSTEAFF. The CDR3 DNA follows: TGTGCCAGCGGCATGATGAAGTCGAGCACTGAAGCTTTCTTT.

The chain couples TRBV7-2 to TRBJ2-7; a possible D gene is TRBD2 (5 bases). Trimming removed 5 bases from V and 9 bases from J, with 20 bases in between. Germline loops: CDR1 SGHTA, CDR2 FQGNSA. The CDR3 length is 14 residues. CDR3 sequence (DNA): TGTGCCAGCAGCCTATCCCCCGAGGGCGCGGGGCAGTACGTC. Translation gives CASSLSPEGAGQYV.

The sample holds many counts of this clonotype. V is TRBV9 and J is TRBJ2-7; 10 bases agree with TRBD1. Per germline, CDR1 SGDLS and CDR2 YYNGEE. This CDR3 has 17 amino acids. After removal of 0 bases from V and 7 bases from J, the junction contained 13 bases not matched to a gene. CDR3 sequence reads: CASSVAEGRQGAWEQYV. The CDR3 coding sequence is TGTGCCAGCAGCGTAGCCGAGGGACGACAGGGGGCGTGGGAGCAGTACGTC.

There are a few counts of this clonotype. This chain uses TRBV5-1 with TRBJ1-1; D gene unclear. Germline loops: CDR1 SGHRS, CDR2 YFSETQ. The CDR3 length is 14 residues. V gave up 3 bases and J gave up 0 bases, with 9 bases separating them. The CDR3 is CASSSWEVNTEAFF. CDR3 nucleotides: TGCGCCAGCAGCTCTTGGGAGGTGAACACTGAAGCTTTCTTT.

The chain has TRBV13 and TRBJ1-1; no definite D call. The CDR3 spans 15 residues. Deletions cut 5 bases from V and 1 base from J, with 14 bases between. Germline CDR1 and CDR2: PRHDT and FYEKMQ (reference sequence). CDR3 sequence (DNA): TGTGCCAGCAGCCCTGGGTGGGGTCAGAACACTGAAGCTTTCTTT. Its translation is CASSPGWGQNTEAFF.

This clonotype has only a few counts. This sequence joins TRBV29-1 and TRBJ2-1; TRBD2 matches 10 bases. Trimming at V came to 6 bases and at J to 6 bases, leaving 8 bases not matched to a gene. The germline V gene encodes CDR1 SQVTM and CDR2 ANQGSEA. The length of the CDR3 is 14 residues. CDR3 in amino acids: CSVFLAGVPNEQFF. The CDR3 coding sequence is TGCAGCGTCTTTCTAGCGGGGGTCCCCAATGAGCAGTTCTTC.

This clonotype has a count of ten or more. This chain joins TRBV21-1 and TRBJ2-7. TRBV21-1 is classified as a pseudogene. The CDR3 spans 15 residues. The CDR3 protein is CASSKVRGRTYEQYV. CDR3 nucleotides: TGTGCCAGCAGCAAAGTTCGAGGACGGACGTACGAGCAGTACGTC.

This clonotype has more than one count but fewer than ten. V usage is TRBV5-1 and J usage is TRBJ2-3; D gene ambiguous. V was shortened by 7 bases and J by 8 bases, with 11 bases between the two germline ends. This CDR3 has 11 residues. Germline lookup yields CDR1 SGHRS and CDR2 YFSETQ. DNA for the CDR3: TGCGCCAGCCGAAAAGAGCTTACGCAGTATTTT. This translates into CASRKELTQYF. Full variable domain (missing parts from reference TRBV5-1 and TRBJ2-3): KAGVTQTPRYLIKTRGQQVTLSCSPISGHRSVSWYQQTPGQGLQFLFEYFSETQRNKGNFPGRFSGRQFSNSRSEMNVSTLELGDSALYLCASRKELTQYFGPGTRLTVL.

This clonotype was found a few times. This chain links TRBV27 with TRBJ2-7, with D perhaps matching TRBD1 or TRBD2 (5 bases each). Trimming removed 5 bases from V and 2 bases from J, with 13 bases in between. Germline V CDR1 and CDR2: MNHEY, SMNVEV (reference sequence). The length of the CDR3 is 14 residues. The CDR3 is CASSRGRLTYEQYF. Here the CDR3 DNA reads TGTGCCAGCAGTCGGGGACGTCTAACCTACGAGCAGTACTTC.

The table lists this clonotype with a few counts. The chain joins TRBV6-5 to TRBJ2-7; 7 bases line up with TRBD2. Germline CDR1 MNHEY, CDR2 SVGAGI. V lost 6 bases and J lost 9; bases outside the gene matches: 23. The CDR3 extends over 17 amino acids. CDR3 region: CASSPNVGGVSYEGQYF. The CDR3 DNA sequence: TGTGCCAGCAGCCCTAACGTGGGGGGGGTCTCCTACGAAGGGCAGTACTTC.

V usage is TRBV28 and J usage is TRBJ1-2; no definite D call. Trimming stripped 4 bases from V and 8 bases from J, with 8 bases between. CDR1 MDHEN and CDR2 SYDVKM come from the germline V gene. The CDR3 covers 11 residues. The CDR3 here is CASSSRRGYTF. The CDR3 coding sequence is TGTGCCAGCAGTTCTAGACGCGGCTACACCTTC.

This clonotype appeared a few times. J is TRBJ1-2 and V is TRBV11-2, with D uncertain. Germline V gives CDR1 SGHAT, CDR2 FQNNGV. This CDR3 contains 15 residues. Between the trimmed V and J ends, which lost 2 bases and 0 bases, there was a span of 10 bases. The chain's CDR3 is CASSLSPAPNYGYTF. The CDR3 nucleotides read TGTGCCAGCAGCTTAAGTCCGGCGCCTAACTATGGCTACACCTTC.

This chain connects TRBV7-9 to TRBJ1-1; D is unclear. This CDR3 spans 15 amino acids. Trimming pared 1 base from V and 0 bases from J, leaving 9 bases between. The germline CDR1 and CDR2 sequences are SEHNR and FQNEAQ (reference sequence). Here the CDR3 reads CASSLVSGMNTEAFF. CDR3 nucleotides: TGTGCCAGCAGCTTAGTATCCGGCATGAACACTGAAGCTTTCTTT.

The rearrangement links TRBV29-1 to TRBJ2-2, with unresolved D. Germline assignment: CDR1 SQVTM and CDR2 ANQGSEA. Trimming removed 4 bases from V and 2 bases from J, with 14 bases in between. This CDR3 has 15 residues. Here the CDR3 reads CSVGLGPPNTGELFF. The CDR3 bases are TGCAGCGTTGGTCTGGGCCCACCCAACACCGGGGAGCTGTTTTTT.